These 8 T cell receptor beta chains share one sample of origin, sequenced in a study of breast tumors, draining lymph nodes, adjacent tissues. MiXCR, run by TCRdb on the multiplex PCR reads, gives a single entry per CDR3 protein. The repertoire consists of approximately 140,000 distinct CDR3 sequences, with around a third occurring once and the leading ten covering 2.3%. Breast cancer patients provided tissue from their axillary draining lymph nodes. Source material: axillary lymph node tissue. These receptors originate from a female donor with breast cancer. Some clones in this sample may be carry-over from other donors' samples.

This clonotype was observed at least ten times. The CDR3 protein is CASSFQGADQPQHF. CDR3 sequence (DNA): TGTGCCAGCAGCTTCCAGGGCGCGGATCAGCCCCAGCATTTT. The rearrangement links TRBV7-8 to TRBJ1-5; tentative D call: TRBD1 (5 bases). Germline CDR1 and CDR2: SGHVS and FQNEAQ. The CDR3 is 14 amino acids. Deletions cut 3 bases from V and 5 bases from J, with 11 bases between.

CDR3 bases: TGTGCCAGCAGTGAAGCTCGACTAGCCGCAGCTACAGATACGCAGTATTTT. Translating it yields CASSEARLAAATDTQYF. The chain combines TRBV2 with TRBJ2-3; 7 bases are a match to TRBD2. Germline V gene data show CDR1 as SNHLY and CDR2 as FYNNEI. V dropped 0 bases and J dropped 3; count of bases not matched to a gene: 9. There are 17 residues in the CDR3.

This clonotype was counted at least ten times. CDR3 bases: TGTGCCAGCAGTGAAATGGGGACAGGATACAATGAGCAGTTCTTC. Translated: CASSEMGTGYNEQFF. The chain has TRBV6-1 and TRBJ2-1; TRBD1 agrees at 8 bases. The junction had 4 bases not matched to a gene; V was cut back by 2 bases and J by 4 bases. Germline loops: CDR1 MNHNS, CDR2 SASEGT. The CDR3 runs to 15 residues.

J is TRBJ1-1 and V is TRBV7-9, with 7 nucleotides matching TRBD1. V lost 5 bases, J lost 3 bases, and 3 bases stayed unmatched. The CDR3 sequence is 13 residues long. Germline CDR1 reads SEHNR; CDR2 reads FQNEAQ (reference sequence). The CDR3 here is CASSRDRDTEAFF. CDR3 DNA sequence: TGTGCCAGCAGCCGCGACAGGGACACTGAAGCTTTCTTT.

This clonotype was recorded at least ten times. The chain links TRBV5-1 to TRBJ2-7; D perhaps matches TRBD1 (6 bases). The CDR3 consists of 14 residues. Germline values: CDR1 SGHRS, CDR2 YFSETQ. Trimming removed 4 bases from V and 7 bases from J, with 18 bases in between. CDR3 sequence reads: CASSQGHQKAEQYF. The CDR3 nucleotides read TGCGCCAGCAGCCAGGGACACCAGAAGGCTGAGCAGTACTTC.

There are many counts of this clonotype. V and J are TRBV2 and TRBJ1-6; 7 bases are shared with TRBD1. Germline loops: CDR1 SNHLY, CDR2 FYNNEI. Trimming took 6 bases from V and 13 from J; bases not matched to a gene: 9. This CDR3 is 13 amino acids long. The CDR3 is CASSAGTAGPLHF. The CDR3 nucleotides read TGTGCCAGCAGCGCCGGGACAGCAGGGCCCCTCCACTTT. The full variable domain, completed using reference TRBV2 and TRBJ1-6, is EPEVTQTPSHQVTQMGQEVILRCVPISNHLYFYWYRQILGQKVEFLVSFYNNEISEKSEIFDDQFSVERPDGSNFTLKIRSTKLEDSAMYFCASSAGTAGPLHFGNGTRLTVT.

The rearrangement joins TRBV5-1 to TRBJ2-7, with 9 bases matching TRBD2. Germline CDR1 and CDR2: SGHRS and YFSETQ. This CDR3 is 16 amino acids long. The CDR3 is CASSLVGRGGSFEQHV. The DNA of the CDR3 is TGCGCCAGCAGCTTGGTGGGGCGGGGGGGATCGTTCGAGCAGCACGTC.

This clonotype was observed a handful of times. The chain links TRBV6-5 to TRBJ2-6, with D tentatively TRBD1 (6 bases). The CDR3 is 15 amino acids. Trimming pared 5 bases from V and 11 bases from J, leaving 19 bases between. Per the germline V gene, CDR1 is MNHEY and CDR2 is SVGAGI. The CDR3 protein is CASSTRQDITHVLTF. Written as DNA, the CDR3 is TGTGCCAGCAGTACCCGACAGGATATTACCCACGTCCTGACTTTC.